This T cell receptor beta chain was documented in a study of beta chain features in type 1 diabetes (dated by TCRdb to the late 2010s). At the level of the whole study: No differences in mean age, gender distribution, total cell number or subset yield were found between patients and healthy donors. A total of around 110,000,000 sorted cells were examined across all samples, and a strong correlation was observed between cell number per subset and RNA yield. The study compared TCRB repertoires of sorted circulating CD4+ T cell subsets between recently diagnosed type 1 diabetes patients and matched healthy donors. Whereas all 30 or so donors provided naive and central memory subsets, regulatory and stem cell-like memory subsets were isolated from just 8 patients and roughly eight healthy donors.

What the research found in general, with its limitations: In all four CD4+ subsets, TCRB CDR3 length was moderately but significantly shorter in type 1 diabetes patients. Because small numbers of individuals were included in the HLA sub-analyses, any influence of HLA type on TCRB rearrangement was left unresolved. PCR might favor shorter templates, but patient and control samples were amplified and corrected together, so any skew would affect both groups equally. Naive, central memory and regulatory TCRB repertoires appeared to be more alike among patients than among healthy donors. At VDJ recombination sites, type 1 diabetes patients had fewer insertions and more deleted nucleotides, which implies abnormalities in thymic rearrangement. Sequencing cDNA rather than genomic DNA could over-represent highly expressing activated cells, although activation and CD3 levels did not differ between groups.

A single peripheral blood draw of around 0.11 L on average was collected from each donor into heparinised tubes. A BD FACSAria II and a panel including CD45RO, CCR7, CD25, CD127, CD95 and CD27 were used to sort naive, central memory, regulatory and stem cell-like memory CD4+ T cells. All sorted populations exceeded 95% purity. Right away, PBMCs were isolated by Lymphoprep density gradient centrifugation and were stained directly, with no culture step. Samples were stained and sorted in pairs, with one healthy donor and one patient per experiment, so that batch effects were minimized. Via the germline V gene (reference sequence), CDR1 is LNHNV and CDR2 YYDKDF. Reading from cysteine to phenylalanine, the CDR3 counts 16 amino acids. Only the CDR3 portion is preserved as DNA: 48 bases, with reading frame beginning at the first base. At the junction V is shortened by 3 bases and J by 0 bases; bases outside the gene matches: 6.

This clone was recorded many times. Its antigen target is currently unknown. No much larger clone is present one base from it, and per-base qualities are unavailable. The entire isolated RNA was reverse transcribed using the High Capacity cDNA Reverse Transcription Kit, and thus expressed TCRB transcripts were sequenced. Deep immunoSEQ sequencing was applied to naive, central memory and regulatory T cell samples, giving an average of about 3.7 million total reads per sample. Sorted cells were lysed in RLT buffer, and RNA was extracted using DNase-treated RNeasy Micro or Mini kits according to cell number. To prevent cross-contamination, each cell subset was processed individually, whereas patient and healthy donor samples were processed jointly. TCRB sequences were amplified from cDNA with the immunoSEQ multiplex PCR, producing 87-bp fragments spanning the CDR3 region. Sequencing of the amplicons was done on the Illumina HiSeq platform. For the original study's pipeline: PCR bias was computationally corrected using synthetic template baselines, reads within Hamming distance 2 were collapsed, and singletons that could not be merged were discarded. Reads were aligned against IMGT to assign V, D and J genes, CDR3 length and insertions or deletions at six rearrangement sites. Within each subset, clonotype counts were normalized to sorted cell number, and only after that were true diversity and Gini coefficients computed with the tcR R package. The overlap coefficient, calculated on TCRB nucleotide sequences, was used to measure repertoire sharing. Held by TCRdb, this immuneACCESS table contains in-frame sequences only and omits some clones. Under half of the omission traces to an unresolved V gene where checked; the cause of the rest is unknown. From that table come the V and J calls and clone size; the DNA was used to work out D and trimming. Present in this sample are roughly 140,000 clones, 11% of which were seen just once. 2% to 2.5% of the sample is in the top ten clones.

Recombination linked TRBV15 to TRBJ2-5, and 8 bases in between align with TRBD1. The sequence derives from a young man in good health. Sequencing was done on a sample of central memory CD4+ T cells from blood. This receptor carries the CDR3 CATSSPRTGNQETQYF. DNA sequence: TGTGCCACCAGCAGCCCCAGGACAGGGAACCAAGAGACCCAGTACTTC. The full variable domain, with segments outside the CDR3 supplied by the reference TRBV15 and TRBJ2-5 proteins, appears as DAMVIQNPRYQVTQFGKPVTLSCSQTLNHNVMYWYQQKSSQAPKLLFHYYDKDFNNEADTPDNFQSRRPNTSFCFLDIRSPGLGDTAMYLCATSSPRTGNQETQYFGPGTRLLVL.